Reported below is one T cell receptor (beta chain). These data belong to a study of T cell changes during pregnancy in multiple sclerosis. Profiling relied on immunoSEQ multiplex PCR, and the TCRdb table lists in-frame clones only, not all of them. The sample contains tens of thousands of clones, roughly 92% of which appear only once. Sequences were derived from peripheral blood, sampled in the third trimester of pregnancy. The source of this sequence is a female donor in good health, enrolled as a control in a pregnancy study.

The CDR3, as DNA: TGTGCCAGCAGTTTAGCGGGGGCGGAAGGCTACACCTTC. This translates into CASSLAGAEGYTF. V and J are TRBV27 and TRBJ1-2; possibly TRBD1 for D (6 bases). Germline CDR1 MNHEY, CDR2 SMNVEV (reference sequence). The V and J ends lost 2 bases and 8 bases respectively, with 12 bases between them. This CDR3 is built from 13 residues.